These 24 T cell receptor beta chains came from one sample sequenced in a study of molecular identifiers for immune sequencing clone quantification. TCRdb reanalysed the PCR reads using MiXCR and keeps one entry per CDR3 protein. The sample consists of fewer than 45,000 distinct CDR3 sequences, approximately 22% of them appearing once. What was sequenced was naive CD8+ T cells from blood, with Jurkat cell RNA spiked in. Subset here: FACS-sorted CD8+CD4-CCR7+CD45RA+ naive T cells. The receptors come from a human donor in good health. Some libraries in this study had Jurkat cell RNA spiked in.

This clonotype was picked up many times. CDR3 coding DNA: TGCGCCAGCAGCCAAATGGGGCCCCGCTCCTACAATGAGCAGTTCTTC. Translating gives CASSQMGPRSYNEQFF. This rearrangement joins TRBV4-3 to TRBJ2-1; D perhaps matches TRBD1 (5 bases). Trimming took off 2 bases at V and 0 bases at J, with 11 bases between the two ends. Germline CDR1 reads LGHNA; CDR2 reads YSLEER. The CDR3 is 16 residues long.

This clonotype was recorded many times. The chain's CDR3 is CSARVGYYEQYF. The DNA for the CDR3 is TGCAGTGCTAGAGTGGGCTACTACGAGCAGTACTTC. J is TRBJ2-7 and V is TRBV20-1; no definite D call. Trimming took 1 base from V and 3 from J, leaving 7 bases between them. Germline V gene data show CDR1 as DFQATT and CDR2 as SNEGSKA (reference sequence). This CDR3 is 12 amino acids long.

This clonotype was recorded at least ten times. The rearrangement links TRBV4-1 to TRBJ1-5, with D possibly matching TRBD1 (6 bases). Between the trimmed V and J ends, which lost 4 bases and 5 bases, there was a span of 12 bases. CDR3 length equals 14 residues. CDR1 and CDR2 (germline): MGHRA, YSYEKL. Here the CDR3 reads CASSLYHRDQPQHF. The CDR3, as DNA: TGCGCCAGCAGCCTCTACCACAGGGATCAGCCCCAGCATTTT.

This clonotype was counted ten times or more. This rearrangement joins TRBV19 to TRBJ1-5, with a possible D match to TRBD1 (5 bases). CDR1 and CDR2 (germline): LNHDA, SQIVND (reference sequence). V lost 7 bases and J 8 bases, leaving 21 bases between the germline ends. The CDR3 runs 15 residues. CDR3 DNA: TGTGCCAGTACCCCTTTCCGGGACCAAAGGGAGCCCCAGCATTTT. It codes for CASTPFRDQREPQHF.

This clonotype was counted only a few times. The chain has TRBV7-2 and TRBJ2-7, with TRBD2 matching 9 bases. V was clipped by 1 base and J by 4 bases; unmatched bases: 8. CDR1 is SGHTA and CDR2 is FQGNSA in the germline V gene. The CDR3 contains 16 residues. CDR3 in DNA: TGTGCCAGCAGCTTAGGAGGGGCGGGAGGGCCATACGAGCAGTACTTC. Amino acid sequence: CASSLGGAGGPYEQYF. Complete variable domain (other parts from reference TRBV7-2 and TRBJ2-7): GAGVSQSPSNKVTEKGKDVELRCDPISGHTALYWYRQSLGQGLEFLIYFQGNSAPDKSGLPSDRFSAERTGGSVSTLTIQRTQQEDSAVYLCASSLGGAGGPYEQYFGPGTRLTVT.

In its sample, this clonotype was seen many times. The CDR3 reads CASSLGRGLETQYF. Here the CDR3 DNA reads TGTGCCAGCAGCTTAGGGCGGGGGCTCGAGACCCAGTACTTC. V gene TRBV7-9 combines with J gene TRBJ2-5; maybe TRBD2 (7 bases). The CDR3 is 14 residues long. Trimming pared 1 base from V and 5 bases from J, leaving 11 bases between. Per germline, CDR1 SEHNR and CDR2 FQNEAQ (reference sequence). Drawing the rest from reference TRBV7-9 and TRBJ2-5, the complete variable domain is DTGVSQNPRHKITKRGQNVTFRCDPISEHNRLYWYRQTLGQGPEFLTYFQNEAQLEKSRLLSDRFSAERPKGSFSTLEIQRTEQGDSAMYLCASSLGRGLETQYFGPGTRLLVL.

This clonotype was counted at least ten times. This sequence joins TRBV4-3 and TRBJ2-5; the D call may be TRBD1 or TRBD2 (5 bases each). Germline CDR1 reads LGHNA; CDR2 reads YSLEER. V was shortened by 0 bases and J by 3 bases, with 11 bases between the two germline ends. This CDR3 has 15 amino acids. CDR3: CASSQEGLAEETQYF. Here the CDR3 DNA reads TGCGCCAGCAGCCAAGAGGGGCTAGCTGAAGAGACCCAGTACTTC.

Remarks on this clonotype: With a much larger clone just one base away, this may be a read error. The chain recombines TRBV7-9 with TRBJ2-3, with D unclear. CDR1 is SEHNR, CDR2 FQNEAQ, per germline (reference sequence). V lost 5 bases and J lost 3, with 24 bases in between. This CDR3 has 18 residues. The CDR3 bases are TGTGCCAGCAGCCTTCCTCCCCCACCGGTCTGGGTAACAGATACGCAGTATTTT. Translation: CASSLPPPPVWVTDTQYF.

This clonotype occurred many times. The V call is TRBV24-1, the J call TRBJ2-3, with 9 bases fitting TRBD2. J was trimmed by 4 bases and V by 4 bases; bases with no gene match: 8. The CDR3 loop spans 16 amino acids. CDR1 and CDR2 from the germline V gene are KGHDR and SFDVKD. The CDR3 sequence is CATSDPELAGADTQYF. CDR3 bases: TGTGCCACCAGTGACCCCGAACTAGCGGGCGCAGATACGCAGTATTTT.

As regards this clonotype: One base away lies a much larger clone, so this may be a sequencing read error. The conserved final phenylalanine or tryptophan is absent from the CDR3, which likely points to a read error. The V and J genes are TRBV5-4 and TRBJ1-2; unclear D gene. CDR1 is SGHNT, CDR2 YYREEE, per germline (reference sequence). The CDR3 runs 16 residues. Trimming shortened V by 4 bases and J by 2 bases, and 18 bases separated the two germline ends. The CDR3 nucleotides read TGTGCCAGCAGCGGTTTTAGTGGACCGATGAACTATGGCTACACCCTC. Encoded protein: CASSGFSGPMNYGYTL.

This clonotype was counted only a few times. This chain joins TRBV11-2 and TRBJ2-3; no reliable D call. V lost 11 bases and J lost 0, with 12 bases in between. CDR1 SGHAT and CDR2 FQNNGV come from the germline V gene. The CDR3 sequence is 13 residues long. The CDR3: CAGASVSTDTQYF. Here the CDR3 DNA reads TGTGCCGGCGCGTCAGTGAGCACAGATACGCAGTATTTT.

This clonotype was observed many times. CDR3 nucleotides: TGTGCCAGCAGCCCCAGGGTAGTGGAGACCCAGTACTTC. This encodes CASSPRVVETQYF. The chain uses TRBV11-1 and TRBJ2-5; D is possibly TRBD1 (5 bases). The CDR3 totals 13 residues. The V gene lost 5 bases and the J gene lost 5 bases, with 12 bases spanning the gap. Germline lookup yields CDR1 SGHAT and CDR2 FQDESV (reference sequence).

This clonotype was detected many times. The chain uses TRBV7-9 and TRBJ1-4, with 8 bases aligning to TRBD1. This CDR3 is 15 amino acids long. CDR1 is SEHNR, CDR2 FQNEAQ, per germline (reference sequence). V gave up 8 bases and J gave up 8 bases; unmatched junction bases: 13. The CDR3 sequence is CASRESGTGGEKLFF. For the CDR3, the DNA is TGTGCCAGCCGAGAATCCGGGACAGGTGGAGAAAAACTGTTTTTT.

The gene calls are TRBV20-1 and TRBJ1-1, with 7 bases identical to TRBD1. Germline CDR1 and CDR2: DFQATT and SNEGSKA (reference sequence). This CDR3 region has 13 residues. V dropped 3 bases and J dropped 5; count of bases not matched to a gene: 6. CDR3 protein: CSARTGSNTEAFF. DNA for the CDR3: TGCAGTGCTAGGACAGGGAGTAATACTGAAGCTTTCTTT.

About this clonotype itself: This may be a read error: a much more frequent sequence differs by one nucleotide. The V call is TRBV27, the J call TRBJ2-5; unclear D gene. This CDR3 is built from 13 residues. Germline V gene sequence: CDR1 MNHEY, CDR2 SMNVEV (reference sequence). Deletions cut 5 bases from V and 7 bases from J, with 14 bases between. In nucleotides, the CDR3 is TGTGCCAGCAGTACGACGAATTCAGCGACCCAGTACTTC. Translation gives CASSTTNSATQYF.

Comment on this clonotype: At one end the junction does not follow the germline gene, possibly because of a read error. The chain recombines TRBV7-9 with TRBJ2-3; 7 nucleotides line up with TRBD2. The CDR3 is 16 amino acids. CDR1 is SEHNR and CDR2 is FQNEAQ in the germline V gene (reference sequence). The CDR3 coding sequence is TGTACCAGCAGTTACCTGGGGGGGACCCCCCCAGCTACGCAGTATTTT. This sequence encodes CTSSYLGGTPPATQYF.

The V call is TRBV28, the J call TRBJ2-6; 11 bases align to TRBD1. The junction had 6 bases not matched to a gene; V was cut back by 3 bases and J by 2 bases. This CDR3 has 18 amino acids. Germline V gene sequence: CDR1 MDHEN, CDR2 SYDVKM. As DNA, the CDR3 is TGTGCCAGCAGTTTCGGACAGGGGGCGTTTGCTGGGGCCAACGTCCTGACTTTC. Amino acid sequence: CASSFGQGAFAGANVLTF.

In its sample, this clonotype was seen many times. The genes are TRBV20-1 and TRBJ2-7, with D perhaps matching TRBD1 or TRBD2 (5 bases each). This CDR3 has 13 residues. Looked up from germline, CDR1 is DFQATT and CDR2 is SNEGSKA (reference sequence). Trimming stripped 2 bases from V and 5 bases from J, with 13 bases between. The CDR3 bases are TGCAGTGCTAGATTGGGGGTAACCCACGAGCAGTACTTC. Translating it yields CSARLGVTHEQYF.

The sample holds many counts of this clonotype. The chain links TRBV7-2 to TRBJ2-3, with 12 bases lining up with TRBD2. V trimming: 5 bases; J trimming: 2 bases; junction bases outside the gene matches: 17. This CDR3 contains 20 residues. The germline CDR1 and CDR2 sequences are SGHTA and FQGNSA. The CDR3 protein is CASSQIAPLTSGGYTDTQYF. DNA for the CDR3: TGTGCCAGCAGCCAAATAGCCCCTCTGACTAGCGGGGGCTACACAGATACGCAGTATTTT. The full variable domain, in which reference TRBV7-2 and TRBJ2-3 provide the parts outside the CDR3, is GAGVSQSPSNKVTEKGKDVELRCDPISGHTALYWYRQSLGQGLEFLIYFQGNSAPDKSGLPSDRFSAERTGGSVSTLTIQRTQQEDSAVYLCASSQIAPLTSGGYTDTQYFGPGTRLTVL.

A word on this clonotype: This clone may be a read error of a much larger clone one base away. The chain links TRBV5-4 to TRBJ2-3, with D hard to call. V was pared by 0 bases and J by 5 bases, with 10 bases between. Germline V gene data show CDR1 as SGHNT and CDR2 as YYREEE (reference sequence). This CDR3 spans 14 amino acids. The DNA for the CDR3 is TGTGCCAGCAGCTTGGCCGGCTACAGAGATACGCAGTATTTT. Encoded protein: CASSLAGYRDTQYF.

A remark on this clonotype: This may arise from a read error, as a much more abundant clone is one base away. The V call is TRBV14, the J call TRBJ2-5; TRBD2 agrees at 10 bases. CDR3 length equals 15 residues. From germline, CDR1 is SGHDN and CDR2 FVKESK. J lost 3 bases, V lost 4 bases, and 5 bases had no gene match. The CDR3 spells CASSLASGREETQYF. The CDR3, as DNA: TGTGCCAGCAGCCTCGCTAGCGGGAGAGAAGAGACCCAGTACTTC. Full variable domain (rest looked up from reference TRBV14 and TRBJ2-5): EAGVTQFPSHSVIEKGQTVTLRCDPISGHDNLYWYRRVMGKEIKFLLHFVKESKQDESGMPNNRFLAERTGGTYSTLKVQPAELEDSGVYFCASSLASGREETQYFGPGTRLLVL.

As for this clonotype: This may be a read error: a much more frequent sequence differs by one nucleotide. V gene TRBV27 combines with J gene TRBJ2-1, with D tentatively TRBD2 (6 bases). Germline V gives CDR1 MNHEY, CDR2 SMNVEV (reference sequence). CDR3 length: 17 amino acids. V was pared by 5 bases and J by 2 bases, with 19 bases between. The CDR3 DNA sequence: TGTGCCAGCAGTCCTCCTGCGCCGGGGGAACCCTACAATGAGCAGTTCTTC. Protein product: CASSPPAPGEPYNEQFF.

On this clonotype itself: A much larger clone lies one base from this, so it may be a read error. The chain uses TRBV6-2 or TRBV6-3 and TRBJ2-5; 9 bases align to TRBD1. The CDR3 is 15 amino acids. Germline V CDR1 and CDR2: MNHEY, SVGEGT. This chain's CDR3 is CASTGTGRYQETRYF. CDR3 nucleotide sequence: TGTGCCAGCACCGGGACAGGGCGGTACCAAGAGACCCGGTACTTC.

This clonotype was recorded many times. The V call is TRBV27, the J call TRBJ2-5; D is unresolved. V lost 3 bases and J lost 5, with 10 bases in between. CDR1 and CDR2 (germline): MNHEY, SMNVEV (reference sequence). CDR3 length: 13 residues. CDR3 coding DNA: TGTGCCAGCAGTTTTCAGGTCACGGAGACCCAGTACTTC. Protein product: CASSFQVTETQYF.